What follows are 32 T cell receptor beta chains derived from one specimen sequenced in a study of identical twins. TCRdb recomputed calls from the 5' RACE reads with MiXCR, one row per CDR3 protein. The table records about 530,000 distinct CDR3 sequences, 20% to 25% of them present only once. These data also formed part of another study, on yellow fever vaccine responses in identical twins.

Material: CD4+ T cells sorted from blood. These receptors came from a woman under 30 in good health.

This clonotype was recorded at least ten times. The J gene is TRBJ2-5, the V gene TRBV12-3 or TRBV12-4; possibly TRBD1 for D (6 bases). V dropped 10 bases and J dropped 2 bases, with 14 bases sitting between them. The CDR3 is 13 amino acids. Here the CDR3 reads CATSRDIQETQYF. CDR3 DNA: TGTGCCACCAGCAGGGACATTCAAGAGACCCAGTACTTC.

This chain links TRBV6-1 with TRBJ2-7; TRBD2 is a possible D gene (5 bases). The CDR3 extends over 15 amino acids. The germline gives CDR1 MNHNS, CDR2 SASEGT. V lost 5 bases and J 3 bases, leaving 17 bases between the germline ends. CDR3 in amino acids: CASSPTVVGNYEQYF. In DNA form, the CDR3 reads TGTGCCAGCAGTCCTACTGTCGTCGGGAACTACGAGCAGTACTTC.

The chain carries TRBV12-3 or TRBV12-4 and TRBJ2-3; 13 nucleotides line up with TRBD2. CDR3 length: 18 amino acids. V lost 2 bases, J lost 0 bases, and 5 bases stayed unmatched. The CDR3 bases are TGTGCCAGCAGTTTAAGGCCGGGACTAGCGGGAAGCACAGATACGCAGTATTTT. Translated: CASSLRPGLAGSTDTQYF.

The rearrangement joins TRBV7-3 to TRBJ2-1; 11 bases fit TRBD2. This CDR3 contains 18 residues. J was trimmed by 7 bases and V by 5 bases; bases with no gene match: 16. Germline V gene lookup returns CDR1 SGHTA and CDR2 FQGTGA. The CDR3 nucleotides read TGTGCCAGCAGCCTCCTAGCGGGAGGTTGGGAAGTGGGAAATGAGCAGTTCTTC. This codes for CASSLLAGGWEVGNEQFF.

This clonotype has ten or more counts. The chain uses TRBV3-1 and TRBJ2-7; no definite D call. Trimming took 4 bases from V and 3 from J, leaving 4 bases between them. Germline V gene data show CDR1 as LGHDT and CDR2 as YNNKEL (reference sequence). This CDR3 is 11 amino acids long. CDR3 protein: CASSRNYEQYF. CDR3 DNA: TGTGCCAGCAGCCGTAACTACGAGCAGTACTTC.

V gene TRBV12-3 or TRBV12-4 combines with J gene TRBJ2-5, with TRBD1 identical over 7 bases. The CDR3 has 17 residues. After removal of 4 bases from V and 1 base from J, the junction contained 12 bases not matched to a gene. CDR3 coding DNA: TGTGCCAGCAGTTCCGGAAACAGGGGAGCCCTCCAAGAGACCCAGTACTTC. Amino acids: CASSSGNRGALQETQYF.

The chain combines TRBV27 with TRBJ2-7; 11 bases align to TRBD2. The CDR3 is 15 amino acids. Looked up from germline, CDR1 is MNHEY and CDR2 is SMNVEV (reference sequence). The ends lost 7 bases at V and 3 bases at J; junction bases unmatched: 8. The CDR3 region is CASIRLAGRVYEQYF. CDR3 coding DNA: TGTGCCAGCATCCGACTAGCGGGAAGGGTCTACGAGCAGTACTTC.

At least ten counts were recorded for this clonotype. The chain carries TRBV18 and TRBJ2-2, with D maybe TRBD1 (6 bases). There are 15 residues in the CDR3. V was clipped by 2 bases and J by 4 bases, with 11 bases between them. Germline CDR1 and CDR2: KGHSH and LQKENI. CDR3 DNA: TGTGCCAGCTCACCAAACAGGGACATCACCGGGGAGCTGTTTTTT. Protein product: CASSPNRDITGELFF.

This clonotype was seen a few times. The chain recombines TRBV24-1 with TRBJ2-7, with a weak D call TRBD2 (6 bases). CDR1 is KGHDR, CDR2 SFDVKD, per germline. V was pared by 0 bases and J by 6 bases, with 11 bases between. The CDR3 loop spans 14 amino acids. The DNA for the CDR3 is TGTGCCACCAGTGATTTGCGGCAGGGAGGCGAGCAGTACTTC. Its protein is CATSDLRQGGEQYF.

This clonotype appeared a few times. V is TRBV20-1 and J is TRBJ1-1; D is possibly TRBD1 (5 bases). The CDR3 sequence is 13 residues long. Germline lookup yields CDR1 DFQATT and CDR2 SNEGSKA (reference sequence). The ends were cut back, 0 bases at V and 4 bases at J, with 9 bases in the middle. Here the CDR3 DNA reads TGCAGTGCTAGAGATGGGGCAGTCACTGAAGCTTTCTTT. It is translated as CSARDGAVTEAFF.

This chain uses TRBV7-2 with TRBJ2-1, with D possibly matching TRBD1 (5 bases). The ends were cut back, 5 bases at V and 9 bases at J, with 17 bases in the middle. Germline-derived CDR1 and CDR2 are SGHTA and FQGNSA. The CDR3 is made up of 14 amino acids. The CDR3, as DNA: TGTGCCAGCAGCCCGAAGGGGAAGGGGTTTGAGCAGTTCTTC. As protein: CASSPKGKGFEQFF.

The chain employs TRBV4-1 and TRBJ1-1, with D perhaps TRBD1 (5 bases). Trimming left V 5 bases short and J 0 bases short, with 13 bases between. Germline V gene data show CDR1 as MGHRA and CDR2 as YSYEKL. The CDR3 has 15 amino acids. The CDR3 DNA reads TGCGCCAGCAGCTCCCGCGGGGCGGTGAACACTGAAGCTTTCTTT. Translation: CASSSRGAVNTEAFF.

The chain couples TRBV27 to TRBJ2-7; no clear D gene. This CDR3 spans 13 amino acids. Trimming shortened V by 8 bases and J by 1 base, and 12 bases separated the two germline ends. Per the germline V gene, CDR1 is MNHEY and CDR2 is SMNVEV (reference sequence). The CDR3 protein is CASSIKKSYEQYF. CDR3 DNA sequence: TGTGCCAGCTCCATTAAGAAATCCTACGAGCAGTACTTC.

The chain carries TRBV12-3 or TRBV12-4 and TRBJ2-5; D tentatively fits TRBD1 or TRBD2 (6 bases each). This CDR3 has 14 amino acids. V lost 7 bases and J lost 3, with 15 bases in between. This CDR3 is CASTHEGGKETQYF. CDR3 in DNA: TGTGCCAGCACCCACGAAGGGGGGAAAGAGACCCAGTACTTC.

The CDR3 sequence: CASRITSGGYNEQFF. In DNA, the CDR3 is TGTGCCAGCAGAATAACTAGCGGGGGCTACAATGAGCAGTTCTTC. This chain connects TRBV7-9 to TRBJ2-1, with 11 bases matching TRBD2. Trimming cost V 6 bases and J 3 bases; bases outside gene matches: 4. The CDR3 consists of 15 residues. Germline loops: CDR1 SEHNR, CDR2 FQNEAQ (reference sequence). Using reference TRBV7-9 and TRBJ2-1 for the parts outside the CDR3, the full variable domain is DTGVSQNPRHKITKRGQNVTFRCDPISEHNRLYWYRQTLGQGPEFLTYFQNEAQLEKSRLLSDRFSAERPKGSFSTLEIQRTEQGDSAMYLCASRITSGGYNEQFFGPGTRLTVL.

The chain links TRBV11-2 to TRBJ2-4; 8 nucleotides line up with TRBD1. V shed 7 bases and J 0 bases; nucleotides not matched to a gene: 8. The CDR3 loop spans 16 amino acids. Germline lookup yields CDR1 SGHAT and CDR2 FQNNGV. The CDR3 reads CASNSQGAVAKNIQYF. The CDR3 DNA follows: TGTGCCAGCAATTCTCAGGGGGCGGTAGCCAAAAACATTCAGTACTTC.

This clonotype was observed a few times. CDR3 sequence (DNA): TGTGCCAGCACCCTAATCCCGGGACAGGGATTCACTGAAGCTTTCTTT. Translated, it gives CASTLIPGQGFTEAFF. The chain recombines TRBV14 with TRBJ1-1; 9 nucleotides match TRBD1. Germline lookup yields CDR1 SGHDN and CDR2 FVKESK. CDR3 length: 16 amino acids. J was trimmed by 4 bases and V by 7 bases; bases with no gene match: 13.

The chain employs TRBV20-1 and TRBJ2-5; tentatively, D is TRBD1 (5 bases). V was pared by 6 bases and J by 5 bases, with 16 bases between. This CDR3 region has 13 residues. Germline CDR1 DFQATT, CDR2 SNEGSKA (reference sequence). The CDR3 sequence: CSAMPPGFETQYF. CDR3 nucleotide sequence: TGCAGTGCCATGCCCCCAGGGTTTGAGACCCAGTACTTC.

The rearrangement links TRBV18 to TRBJ1-2, with a possible D match to TRBD1 (6 bases). The germline CDR1 and CDR2 sequences are KGHSH and LQKENI. V dropped 3 bases and J dropped 6 bases, with 20 bases sitting between them. The CDR3 length is 16 residues. This CDR3 reads CASSPLEGGAVDGYTF. CDR3 coding DNA: TGTGCCAGCTCACCTTTGGAGGGGGGCGCAGTGGATGGCTACACCTTC.

This clonotype has a handful of counts. The genes are TRBV5-5 and TRBJ2-7, with TRBD1 as a possible D gene (6 bases). From germline, CDR1 is SGHKS and CDR2 YYEKEE (reference sequence). The CDR3 loop spans 17 amino acids. V was pared by 4 bases and J by 4 bases, with 24 bases between. This CDR3 is CASSTRATGTLVYEQYF. For the CDR3, the DNA is TGTGCCAGCAGCACCCGGGCGACCGGGACACTAGTATACGAGCAGTACTTC. The variable domain in full, completed from reference TRBV5-5 and TRBJ2-7, reads DAGVTQSPTHLIKTRGQQVTLRCSPISGHKSVSWYQQVLGQGPQFIFQYYEKEERGRGNFPDRFSARQFPNYSSELNVNALLLGDSALYLCASSTRATGTLVYEQYFGPGTRLTVT.

This clonotype has only a few counts. The rearrangement links TRBV7-9 to TRBJ2-7, with D hard to call. This CDR3 contains 13 residues. In germline, CDR1 is SEHNR, CDR2 FQNEAQ (reference sequence). Between the trimmed V and J ends, which lost 3 bases and 1 base, there was a span of 7 bases. The CDR3 DNA reads as TGTGCCAGCAGCTTGGCACAGTCCTACGAGCAGTACGTC. It yields the protein CASSLAQSYEQYV.

V usage is TRBV2 and J usage is TRBJ2-1; 7 nucleotides agree with TRBD2. J gave up 9 bases and V 6 bases, and 17 bases lay outside the gene matches. Per germline, CDR1 SNHLY and CDR2 FYNNEI. The CDR3 has 16 amino acids. This CDR3 reads CASRVDSAGASGEQFF. CDR3 coding DNA: TGTGCCAGCAGGGTAGACTCCGCGGGAGCCTCCGGTGAGCAGTTCTTC.

V and J are TRBV18 and TRBJ2-7; D is perhaps TRBD1 (5 bases). The V end lost 3 bases, the J end lost 6 bases, and 9 bases lay between the germline ends. Germline-derived CDR1 and CDR2 are KGHSH and LQKENI. The CDR3 is 12 residues long. The CDR3 sequence: CASSPGQTEQYV. The CDR3 DNA reads TGTGCCAGCTCACCGGGGCAAACCGAGCAGTACGTC.

The chain joins TRBV20-1 to TRBJ1-1; D gene uncertain. CDR1 DFQATT and CDR2 SNEGSKA come from the germline V gene (reference sequence). The CDR3 is 15 residues long. V lost 0 bases and J lost 1, with 12 bases in between. This CDR3 reads CSARDSEQPNTEAFF. The CDR3, as DNA: TGCAGTGCTAGAGATTCAGAACAGCCGAACACTGAAGCTTTCTTT.

The sample holds a few counts of this clonotype. The chain couples TRBV12-3 or TRBV12-4 to TRBJ2-2, with 9 bases lining up with TRBD1. The CDR3 length is 16 residues. Unmatched junction bases numbered 10, after V lost 6 bases and J lost 5 bases. The CDR3 nucleotides are TGTGCCAGCAGCCCTACCGGGACAGGGTATACCGGGGAGCTGTTTTTT. Translation: CASSPTGTGYTGELFF.

This clonotype was observed a handful of times. The genes are TRBV12-3 or TRBV12-4 and TRBJ1-3; possible D gene TRBD1, 5 bases. This CDR3 is 13 amino acids long. V lost 10 bases, J lost 0 bases, and 10 bases lay in between. CDR3 loop: CATTGASGNTIYF. The CDR3 nucleotides are TGTGCCACCACCGGGGCCTCTGGAAACACCATATATTTT.

The V call is TRBV7-9, the J call TRBJ2-5; 9 positions match TRBD2. Germline V gene sequence: CDR1 SEHNR, CDR2 FQNEAQ (reference sequence). The CDR3 is 15 residues long. V shed 6 bases and J 5 bases; nucleotides not matched to a gene: 10. The CDR3 nucleotides read TGTGCCAGCAGTGGTAGCGGGAGATTGTGGGAGACCCAGTACTTC. Its protein product is CASSGSGRLWETQYF.

The V call is TRBV6-1, the J call TRBJ2-3; 10 bases map to TRBD2. The CDR3 is made up of 15 amino acids. The V gene end was trimmed by 4 bases and the J gene end by 2 bases; junction bases not matched to a gene: 3. Germline V gene sequence: CDR1 MNHNS, CDR2 SASEGT. The CDR3 DNA follows: TGTGCCAGCAGTGTCCTAGCGGGGGACACAGATACGCAGTATTTT. It encodes CASSVLAGDTDTQYF.

CDR3 nucleotide sequence: TGTGCCAGCTCACCATCGACGGGCGCGATTCCCAATGAGCAGTTCTTC. Its protein is CASSPSTGAIPNEQFF. J is TRBJ2-1 and V is TRBV18; D unresolved. Germline values: CDR1 KGHSH, CDR2 LQKENI. V lost 2 bases and J 6 bases, leaving 17 bases between the germline ends. This CDR3 is 16 amino acids long. Full variable domain (missing parts from reference TRBV18 and TRBJ2-1): NAGVMQNPRHLVRRRGQEARLRCSPMKGHSHVYWYRQLPEEGLKFMVYLQKENIIDESGMPKERFSAEFPKEGPSILRIQQVVRGDSAAYFCASSPSTGAIPNEQFFGPGTRLTVL.

The V and J genes are TRBV14 and TRBJ2-3; D not certain. Trimming left V 1 base short and J 2 bases short, with 10 bases between. The CDR3 totals 15 residues. Looked up from germline, CDR1 is SGHDN and CDR2 is FVKESK. CDR3 nucleotides: TGTGCCAGCAGCCAAGGGGGTTTAAACACAGATACGCAGTATTTT. Its translation is CASSQGGLNTDTQYF.

This clonotype came up many times. The chain couples TRBV7-9 to TRBJ2-2; 10 bases are shared with TRBD2. Germline V gene lookup returns CDR1 SEHNR and CDR2 FQNEAQ (reference sequence). Trimming at V came to 10 bases and at J to 4 bases, leaving 12 bases not matched to a gene. The CDR3 runs 16 residues. The CDR3 nucleotides read TGTGCCATACCCGGACTAGCGGTTGTTTTCACCGGGGAGCTGTTTTTT. It specifies CAIPGLAVVFTGELFF.

This clonotype has only a few counts. The chain employs TRBV4-1 and TRBJ2-1; the match to TRBD2 covers 7 bases. CDR3 length: 17 amino acids. Germline V lookup: CDR1 MGHRA, CDR2 YSYEKL. The V and J ends lost 1 base and 2 bases, in that order; junction bases with no gene match: 8. This CDR3 reads CASSQGGLTSAYNEQFF. The CDR3 region has the DNA TGCGCCAGCAGCCAAGGAGGTTTAACTAGCGCCTACAATGAGCAGTTCTTC.